These 16 T cell receptor beta chains came from one sample sequenced in a study of cytomegalovirus exposure and HLA in healthy donors. The primer mix had 60 Vbeta and 13 Jbeta primers. Sequencing was performed with immunoSEQ multiplex PCR; in TCRdb, only in-frame clones are kept and a portion is missing. The sample holds 150,000 or so clones, 73% seen once. Material for sequencing was PBMCs. These receptors came from a young woman in good health and CMV-seronegative.

This clone has only one observation. The J gene is TRBJ2-1, the V gene TRBV11-1; D is uncertain. The CDR3 loop spans 13 amino acids. V lost 0 bases, J lost 8 bases, and 8 bases lay in between. CDR1 is SGHAT and CDR2 is FQDESV in the germline V gene (reference sequence). CDR3 DNA: TGTGCCAGCAGCTTAGCTATCGGAGATGAGCAGTTCTTC. Translated: CASSLAIGDEQFF.

This clone appeared a few times. The J gene is TRBJ2-3, the V gene TRBV9; 9 positions match TRBD2. Per germline, CDR1 SGDLS and CDR2 YYNGEE. The ends lost 2 bases at V and 2 bases at J; junction bases unmatched: 6. CDR3 length: 16 residues. The CDR3 is CASSVLTSGYTDTQYF. The CDR3 DNA sequence: TGTGCCAGCAGCGTTTTGACTAGCGGTTACACAGATACGCAGTATTTT.

This rearrangement joins TRBV10-2 to TRBJ1-1; D gene ambiguous. Germline V lookup: CDR1 WSHSY, CDR2 SAAADI. The V and J ends lost 7 bases and 5 bases respectively, with 14 bases between them. The CDR3 sequence is 13 residues long. The CDR3 region is CASMVDPGTEAFF. The CDR3 DNA reads TGCGCCAGCATGGTGGACCCGGGGACTGAAGCTTTCTTT.

The chain has TRBV19 and TRBJ1-5, with TRBD1 matching over 8 bases. V shed 5 bases, J shed 3 bases, and the junction held 9 bases outside the gene matches. Germline values: CDR1 LNHDA, CDR2 SQIVND (reference sequence). This CDR3 is 16 amino acids long. CDR3 sequence: CASSWGTGLANQPQHF. Here the CDR3 DNA reads TGTGCCAGTAGTTGGGGGACAGGTCTTGCCAATCAGCCCCAGCATTTT.

This clone has only a few counts. The gene calls are TRBV5-5 and TRBJ1-5; D is undetermined. Trimming took off 0 bases at V and 9 bases at J, with 7 bases between the two ends. This CDR3 spans 12 amino acids. The germline gives CDR1 SGHKS, CDR2 YYEKEE (reference sequence). The chain's CDR3 is CASSLESGPQHF. The CDR3 nucleotides are TGTGCCAGCAGCTTGGAGAGCGGGCCCCAGCATTTT.

The chain joins TRBV18 to TRBJ1-2; 7 bases agree with TRBD1. V lost 3 bases, J lost 5 bases, and 12 bases stayed unmatched. Germline CDR1 KGHSH, CDR2 LQKENI. The CDR3 extends over 16 amino acids. The CDR3 here is CASSPSPRQGNYGYTF. In nucleotides, the CDR3 is TGTGCCAGCTCACCCTCTCCGAGACAGGGTAATTATGGCTACACCTTC.

J is TRBJ1-1 and V is TRBV10-3; TRBD1 matches 9 bases. Per germline, CDR1 ENHRY and CDR2 SYGVKD. This CDR3 is 13 amino acids long. Germline trimming cut 10 bases from V and 3 bases from J; bases unmatched to any gene: 6. The CDR3 nucleotides read TGTGCCAGACGGGACAGGGCGGACACTGAAGCTTTCTTT. Protein: CARRDRADTEAFF.

This clone was counted only a few times. The CDR3 loop is CASSIQLLDQRAQHF. DNA for the CDR3: TGTGCCAGTAGTATACAACTTCTAGACCAGAGGGCCCAGCATTTT. The chain combines TRBV19 with TRBJ1-5; D remains ambiguous. CDR1 and CDR2 from the germline V gene are LNHDA and SQIVND (reference sequence). The CDR3 is made up of 15 amino acids. Trimming took 2 bases from V and 11 from J, leaving 19 bases between them.

The V call is TRBV9, the J call TRBJ1-2, with a possible D match to TRBD1 (6 bases). The CDR3 sequence is 15 residues long. The V end was cut by 4 bases, the J end by 2 bases, with 15 bases between. Germline V gene lookup returns CDR1 SGDLS and CDR2 YYNGEE. CDR3 DNA: TGTGCCAGCAGCCCACGCCGGGGGGCGAACTATGGCTACACCTTC. Translated: CASSPRRGANYGYTF.

This clone was observed a single time. The chain is built from TRBV28 and TRBJ2-1, with 7 positions matching TRBD2. J was trimmed by 0 bases and V by 3 bases; bases with no gene match: 5. Germline values: CDR1 MDHEN, CDR2 SYDVKM. The CDR3 length is 16 residues. The DNA of the CDR3 is TGTGCCAGCAGTTTGGGGGGGATCAGCTCCTACAATGAGCAGTTCTTC. Translation gives CASSLGGISSYNEQFF.

Comment on this clone: Mismatch with germline at one junction end may stem from a read error. The sample contains more than one DNA sequence encoding this CDR3. The genes are TRBV19 and TRBJ2-4, with 10 bases fitting TRBD1. CDR1 and CDR2 (germline): LNHDA, SQIVND (reference sequence). The CDR3 totals 16 residues. The CDR3 DNA reads as TGTGCCAGTAGTACTACCGGGACAGGGGCCCAAAATATTCAGTACTTC. It translates to CASSTTGTGAQNIQYF.

This chain connects TRBV7-6 to TRBJ2-1, with D unresolved. The V and J ends lost 1 base and 5 bases respectively, with 9 bases between them. CDR1 SGHVS and CDR2 FNYEAQ come from the germline V gene. This CDR3 has 14 residues. The CDR3 region is CASSLGDTHNEQFF. In DNA, the CDR3 is TGTGCCAGCAGCTTAGGAGACACCCACAATGAGCAGTTCTTC.

This sequence joins TRBV18 and TRBJ2-5; possible D gene TRBD2, 5 bases. V lost 6 bases and J 2 bases, leaving 19 bases between the germline ends. There are 16 residues in the CDR3. CDR1 is KGHSH, CDR2 LQKENI, per germline. CDR3 DNA: TGTGCCAGCTCTCCGGGGAGTGCATCTAAGCAAGAGACCCAGTACTTC. Translated, it gives CASSPGSASKQETQYF.

This clone was counted only a few times. The rearrangement uses TRBV7-3 and TRBJ1-5, with a weak D call TRBD1 (5 bases). The CDR3 runs to 13 residues. Germline V gives CDR1 SGHTA, CDR2 FQGTGA. Deletions cut 5 bases from V and 2 bases from J, with 7 bases between. As DNA, the CDR3 is TGTGCCAGCAGCGCAGGGCGCAATCAGCCCCAGCATTTT. This encodes CASSAGRNQPQHF.

J is TRBJ2-1 and V is TRBV11-3; tentative D call: TRBD2 (6 bases). Germline-derived CDR1 and CDR2 are SGHNT and YENEEA. The CDR3 is 15 residues long. V was trimmed by 0 bases and J by 7 bases, leaving 13 bases between them. The CDR3 here is CASSLDGGLINEQFF. In nucleotides, the CDR3 is TGTGCCAGCAGCTTAGACGGGGGTCTTATAAATGAGCAGTTCTTC.

V and J are TRBV7-2 and TRBJ1-2, with a weak D call TRBD1 (6 bases). V lost 5 bases and J lost 4, with 14 bases in between. The CDR3 length is 14 residues. CDR1 and CDR2 from the germline V gene are SGHTA and FQGNSA. The CDR3 region is CASSPAQGSYGYTF. The CDR3 DNA reads as TGTGCCAGCAGCCCTGCCCAGGGGAGCTATGGCTACACCTTC.